A selection of T cell receptor beta chains follows, all from one sample in a study of T cells in Graves' hyperthyroidism and ophthalmopathy. TCRdb fed the multiplex PCR reads into MiXCR, producing one record per CDR3 protein. Of about 840,000 distinct CDR3 sequences detected, over 35% appear once; the ten largest clones hold 7.5% to 9.5%. Sequenced input: blood. These receptors were collected from a man aged 18 to 35 with Graves' hyperthyroidism. Both conserved end residues are part of each CDR3. D genes are given only for firm matches. Part of the rows lack a size; the others show once, few, many or a class for expanded clones.

d_gene: -
abundance: -
j_gene: TRBJ2-2
v_gene: TRBV29-1
CDR3aa: CSATRDSYTGELFF
CDR3nt: TGCAGCGCCACACGCGACAGCTACACCGGGGAGCTGTTTTTT

d_gene: TRBD1
abundance: -
j_gene: TRBJ2-2
v_gene: TRBV7-2
CDR3aa: CASSPGTVSGELFF
CDR3nt: TGTGCCAGCAGCCCCGGGACAGTTTCCGGGGAGCTGTTTTTT

d_gene: -
abundance: -
j_gene: TRBJ1-4
v_gene: TRBV15
CDR3aa: CATTGSSSTNEKLFF
CDR3nt: TGTGCCACCACAGGGAGTAGCTCGACTAATGAAAAACTGTTTTTT

d_gene: TRBD1
abundance: many
j_gene: TRBJ2-2
v_gene: TRBV7-2
CDR3aa: CASSSGQGGTGELFF
CDR3nt: TGTGCCAGCAGTTCCGGACAGGGCGGGACCGGGGAGCTGTTTTTT

d_gene: -
abundance: -
j_gene: TRBJ1-1
v_gene: TRBV5-4
CDR3aa: CASSGFRGTEAFF
CDR3nt: TGCGCCAGCAGCGGATTCAGGGGAACTGAAGCTTTCTTT

d_gene: TRBD2
abundance: few
j_gene: TRBJ2-5
v_gene: TRBV9
CDR3aa: CASSSSALLADQETQYF
CDR3nt: TGTGCCAGCAGCTCGAGCGCCTTACTAGCGGACCAAGAGACCCAGTACTTC

d_gene: TRBD1
abundance: -
j_gene: TRBJ2-7
v_gene: TRBV9
CDR3aa: CASSAWTGGIYEQYF
CDR3nt: TGTGCCAGCAGCGCCTGGACAGGGGGGATATACGAGCAGTACTTC

d_gene: -
abundance: -
j_gene: TRBJ2-5
v_gene: TRBV7-2
CDR3aa: CASSLSSDRSTQYF
CDR3nt: TGTGCCAGCAGCCTCTCATCTGATAGATCGACCCAGTACTTC

d_gene: -
abundance: -
j_gene: TRBJ2-7
v_gene: TRBV6-5
CDR3aa: CASSLGLTAQYF
CDR3nt: TGTGCCAGCAGTTTGGGACTTACGGCGCAGTACTTC

d_gene: TRBD1
abundance: many
j_gene: TRBJ1-2
v_gene: TRBV29-1
CDR3aa: CSVESDRVSRGYTF
CDR3nt: TGCAGCGTTGAAAGCGACAGGGTCTCTAGGGGCTACACCTTC

d_gene: -
abundance: -
j_gene: TRBJ1-5
v_gene: TRBV5-6
CDR3aa: CASSGSGRDQPQHF
CDR3nt: TGTGCCAGCAGCGGGTCGGGTCGGGATCAGCCCCAGCATTTT

d_gene: -
abundance: many
j_gene: TRBJ2-7
v_gene: TRBV20-1
CDR3aa: CSASSGEQYF
CDR3nt: TGCAGTGCCTCCTCGGGCGAGCAGTACTTC

d_gene: -
abundance: -
j_gene: TRBJ1-2
v_gene: TRBV27
CDR3aa: CASSFGMADYGYTF
CDR3nt: TGTGCCAGCAGTTTCGGGATGGCGGATTATGGCTACACCTTC

d_gene: -
abundance: -
j_gene: TRBJ1-5
v_gene: TRBV25-1
CDR3aa: CASKDGTTQPQHF
CDR3nt: TGTGCCAGCAAGGACGGCACGACTCAGCCCCAGCATTTT

d_gene: TRBD1
abundance: -
j_gene: TRBJ1-5
v_gene: TRBV5-5
CDR3aa: CASSIDRGRNQPQHF
CDR3nt: TGCGCCAGCAGCATCGACAGGGGACGAAATCAGCCCCAGCATTTT

d_gene: -
abundance: few
j_gene: TRBJ1-1
v_gene: TRBV6-5
CDR3aa: CASSHRNLNTEAFF
CDR3nt: TGTGCCAGCAGTCACAGGAACTTGAACACTGAAGCTTTCTTT

d_gene: -
abundance: few
j_gene: TRBJ1-5
v_gene: TRBV6-6
CDR3aa: CASSYSGGHNQPQHF
CDR3nt: TGTGCCAGCAGTTACAGCGGGGGTCACAATCAGCCCCAGCATTTT

d_gene: TRBD1
abundance: once
j_gene: TRBJ1-5
v_gene: TRBV10-3
CDR3aa: CAISEPGTGNLKQPQHF
CDR3nt: TGTGCCATCAGTGAGCCCGGGACAGGGAACCTCAAACAGCCCCAGCATTTT

d_gene: -
abundance: -
j_gene: TRBJ2-7
v_gene: TRBV20-1
CDR3aa: CSAREANSYEQYF
CDR3nt: TGCAGTGCTAGAGAGGCCAACTCCTACGAGCAGTACTTC

d_gene: -
abundance: -
j_gene: TRBJ1-5
v_gene: TRBV25-1
CDR3aa: CASGGVGQGAREHF
CDR3nt: -